This TCR beta chain was found in a study of T cell repertoires in cytomegalovirus infection. Study details: Matching HLA type and CMV infection were both indicated by public TCR beta signatures.

The CDR3 totals 16 residues. Germline CDR1 and CDR2: SEHNR and FQNEAQ (reference sequence). V gave up 1 base and J gave up 1 base; unmatched junction bases: 3. This clonotype has a handful of counts. Its antigen is unknown. Study-level points and caveats: Ex vivo responses were dominated by HLA-C-restricted CMV-specific TCR beta clonotypes. Carriers of CMV and the relevant HLA type were discriminated by public TCR beta frequency.

TCRdb processed the reads anew with MiXCR; each CDR3 protein has one entry. The sample holds about 60,000 distinct CDR3 sequences, 33% seen once. This sequence originates from a human donor in good health (CMV status not recorded). Some clones in this sample may be carry-over from other donors' samples. The chain employs TRBV7-9 and TRBJ2-1; 8 nucleotides align to TRBD2. The sequenced sample was PBMCs, sequenced either directly or after in vitro stimulation (not recorded which). The CDR3 reads CASSLVSGGSYNEQFF. The CDR3 coding sequence is TGTGCCAGCAGCTTAGTGAGCGGGGGTTCCTACAATGAGCAGTTCTTC.